The 22 T cell receptor beta chains below were found in one sample sequenced in a study. The sorted Tregs were CD4+CD25+CD127-/low cells. TCRdb redid the calling of the 5' RACE reads with MiXCR, one entry per CDR3 protein. The repertoire holds approximately 58,000 distinct CDR3 sequences, 26% seen once, with around 2% in the top ten. Sequenced: tumor-infiltrating Tregs sorted from the breast tumor. Every receptor here comes from a female donor with breast cancer.

This clonotype was detected a few times. The CDR3 here is CSVSRDTSYEQYF. CDR3 nucleotides: TGCAGCGTTAGCCGGGACACCTCCTACGAGCAGTACTTC. The V gene is TRBV29-1, the J gene TRBJ2-7; perhaps TRBD1 as D (6 bases). Trimming left V 5 bases short and J 0 bases short, with 11 bases between. This CDR3 spans 13 amino acids. Germline CDR1 and CDR2: SQVTM and ANQGSEA.

This clonotype was seen only once. The V and J genes are TRBV28 and TRBJ2-1; 8 bases match TRBD2. J was trimmed by 4 bases and V by 9 bases; bases with no gene match: 8. The CDR3 is 14 amino acids. The germline gives CDR1 MDHEN, CDR2 SYDVKM. CDR3 loop: CASSGASEYNEQFF. The CDR3 DNA reads as TGTGCCAGTAGCGGGGCTAGCGAGTACAATGAGCAGTTCTTC.

This clonotype was observed at least ten times. The chain carries TRBV4-2 and TRBJ2-2, with 9 bases lining up with TRBD2. V gave up 3 bases and J gave up 5 bases; unmatched junction bases: 4. This CDR3 region has 15 residues. The germline CDR1 and CDR2 sequences are LGHNA and YNFKEQ. In DNA, the CDR3 is TGTGCCAGCAGCCAGTTAGCGGGAGAAACCGGGGAGCTGTTTTTT. Amino acids: CASSQLAGETGELFF.

This clonotype has a count of ten or more. The chain uses TRBV6-1 and TRBJ1-6, with no clear D. Trimming stripped 11 bases from V and 4 bases from J, with 18 bases between. Looked up from germline, CDR1 is MNHNS and CDR2 is SASEGT. The CDR3 sequence is 15 residues long. The CDR3: CAARDKTIYNSPLHF. The DNA for the CDR3 is TGTGCCGCACGGGATAAAACCATTTATAATTCACCCCTCCACTTT.

This clonotype has more than one count but fewer than ten. The chain employs TRBV10-3 and TRBJ2-3, with 8 nucleotides matching TRBD2. Germline V gives CDR1 ENHRY, CDR2 SYGVKD. The CDR3 is 16 amino acids. Trimming removed 4 bases from V and 0 bases from J; junction bases left unmatched: 6. CDR3 in DNA: TGTGCCATCAGTGCGGTCGGGGGGGCTAGCACAGATACGCAGTATTTT. Protein sequence: CAISAVGGASTDTQYF.

This clonotype was detected a few times. The chain employs TRBV28 and TRBJ1-5; the match to TRBD1 covers 10 bases. This CDR3 comprises 17 residues. CDR1 and CDR2 from the germline V gene are MDHEN and SYDVKM. Germline trimming cut 5 bases from V and 2 bases from J; bases unmatched to any gene: 9. The CDR3: CASSPRTGGKRNQPQHF. CDR3 DNA sequence: TGTGCCAGCAGTCCTCGGACAGGGGGAAAGCGCAATCAGCCCCAGCATTTT.

For the CDR3, the DNA is TGTGCCAGCGGTCTCCTCACCGGGGAGCTGTTTTTT. Translated: CASGLLTGELFF. The chain recombines TRBV6-5 with TRBJ2-2; no clear D gene. Trimming removed 8 bases from V and 4 bases from J, with 8 bases in between. CDR3 length: 12 residues. The germline V gene encodes CDR1 MNHEY and CDR2 SVGAGI.

This clonotype has just a few counts. The V gene is TRBV6-6, the J gene TRBJ2-2; 10 nucleotides agree with TRBD1. In germline, CDR1 is MNHNY, CDR2 SVGAGI (reference sequence). The CDR3 runs to 15 residues. V shed 6 bases and J 4 bases; nucleotides not matched to a gene: 5. CDR3 in amino acids: CASRGGQGSTGELFF. The CDR3 DNA reads TGTGCCAGCAGAGGGGGACAGGGGTCCACCGGGGAGCTGTTTTTT.

This clonotype has a handful of counts. This rearrangement joins TRBV11-2 to TRBJ2-3, with D unclear. The CDR3 is made up of 12 amino acids. Germline CDR1 is SGHAT and CDR2 is FQNNGV. Trimming pared 6 bases from V and 3 bases from J, leaving 7 bases between. The CDR3 DNA reads TGTGCCAGCAGACGAAGTACAGATACGCAGTATTTT. Amino acids: CASRRSTDTQYF.

This CDR3 is CASSPPLAGLEDEQYF. The CDR3 DNA sequence: TGTGCCAGCTCACCTCCCTTAGCTGGGCTTGAGGACGAGCAGTACTTC. The chain links TRBV18 to TRBJ2-7; D is ambiguous. V was shortened by 3 bases and J by 5 bases, with 20 bases between the two germline ends. The CDR3 is made up of 16 amino acids. The V gene's germline CDR1 is KGHSH and CDR2 LQKENI. The entire variable domain, with the rest obtained from reference TRBV18 and TRBJ2-7, is as follows: NAGVMQNPRHLVRRRGQEARLRCSPMKGHSHVYWYRQLPEEGLKFMVYLQKENIIDESGMPKERFSAEFPKEGPSILRIQQVVRGDSAAYFCASSPPLAGLEDEQYFGPGTRLTVT.

This chain joins TRBV20-1 and TRBJ2-5; D is tentatively TRBD1 or TRBD2 (6 bases each). The V end was cut by 3 bases, the J end by 5 bases, with 13 bases between. The CDR3 runs to 13 residues. Germline lookup yields CDR1 DFQATT and CDR2 SNEGSKA (reference sequence). The CDR3 bases are TGCAGTGCTAGGGGGGGCCCGATGGAGACCCAGTACTTC. It is translated as CSARGGPMETQYF.

This clonotype was seen a handful of times. The chain combines TRBV5-5 with TRBJ2-3; either TRBD1 or TRBD2 may fit D (7 bases each). There are 17 residues in the CDR3. Germline CDR1 SGHKS, CDR2 YYEKEE (reference sequence). Trimming left V 5 bases short and J 0 bases short, with 19 bases between. CDR3 nucleotide sequence: TGTGCCAGCAGTTCACAGGGGAGGGGGGCCAGCACAGATACGCAGTATTTT. It translates to CASSSQGRGASTDTQYF.

In this sample, this clonotype turned up many times. The chain employs TRBV5-1 and TRBJ1-1; 9 bases are a match to TRBD1. The CDR3 has 14 amino acids. Trimming removed 6 bases from V and 3 bases from J; junction bases left unmatched: 6. Germline loops: CDR1 SGHRS, CDR2 YFSETQ. The CDR3 DNA sequence: TGCGCCAGCACCTACGACAGGGGGGACACTGAAGCTTTCTTT. It is translated as CASTYDRGDTEAFF.

As concerns this clonotype: One junction end does not reproduce the germline sequence, and a read error may be involved. The chain combines TRBV7-9 with TRBJ2-5, with D tentatively TRBD2 (5 bases). The CDR3 has 15 amino acids. Germline CDR1 and CDR2: SEHNR and FQNEAQ (reference sequence). In DNA form, the CDR3 reads TGTGCCAGCAGCTTATTTAGACTACCCAAAGAGGCCCAGTACTTC. It is translated as CASSLFRLPKEAQYF. Full variable domain (rest looked up from reference TRBV7-9 and TRBJ2-5): DTGVSQNPRHKITKRGQNVTFRCDPISEHNRLYWYRQTLGQGPEFLTYFQNEAQLEKSRLLSDRFSAERPKGSFSTLEIQRTEQGDSAMYLCASSLFRLPKEAQYFGPGTRLLVL.

The chain combines TRBV6-5 with TRBJ2-7, with no clear D. Trimming removed 6 bases at V and 1 base at J, with 13 bases between. There are 14 residues in the CDR3. Per germline, CDR1 MNHEY and CDR2 SVGAGI. The CDR3, as DNA: TGTGCCAGCAGGGAACTGGACGGTTCCTACGAGCAGTACTTC. Its translation is CASRELDGSYEQYF.

The chain employs TRBV20-1 and TRBJ1-5; a weak D match, TRBD1 (5 bases). V was cut by 2 bases and J by 6 bases, with 17 bases left in between. CDR1 and CDR2 (germline): DFQATT, SNEGSKA (reference sequence). The CDR3 totals 15 residues. The CDR3 is CSARSRFGGGQPQHF. The DNA for the CDR3 is TGCAGTGCTAGAAGTAGGTTTGGGGGAGGTCAGCCCCAGCATTTT.

The rearrangement joins TRBV6-6 to TRBJ1-1; TRBD1 might be the D (5 bases). Germline V lookup: CDR1 MNHNY, CDR2 SVGAGI (reference sequence). The V end was cut by 4 bases, the J end by 7 bases, with 10 bases between. The CDR3 loop spans 12 amino acids. The CDR3 sequence: CASSSGVREAFF. The DNA of the CDR3 is TGTGCCAGCAGTTCGGGGGTACGTGAAGCTTTCTTT.

This clonotype was observed at least ten times. A read error may produce the germline difference seen at one junction end. The chain recombines TRBV12-3 or TRBV12-4 with TRBJ2-4; maybe TRBD1 (5 bases). The CDR3 extends over 13 amino acids. CDR3 sequence: CASSLTPQGSPHF. The DNA for the CDR3 is TGTGCCAGCAGTCTTACACCTCAGGGCTCCCCCCACTTC.

CDR3 in DNA: TGCAGTGCTGCCCGTCCGGGGTCAACTAATGAAAAACTGTTTTTT. The encoded protein is CSAARPGSTNEKLFF. V usage is TRBV20-1 and J usage is TRBJ1-4; no clear D gene. The CDR3 is 15 residues long. V lost 5 bases and J lost 0, with 13 bases in between. Per the germline V gene, CDR1 is DFQATT and CDR2 is SNEGSKA (reference sequence).

This chain joins TRBV27 and TRBJ2-6; D is unresolved. Germline V gene sequence: CDR1 MNHEY, CDR2 SMNVEV (reference sequence). V shed 5 bases and J shed 2 bases, with 13 bases lying between them. The length of the CDR3 is 16 residues. The CDR3 spells CASSQTLLPGANVLTF. Here the CDR3 DNA reads TGTGCCAGCAGTCAAACACTGCTCCCTGGGGCCAACGTCCTGACTTTC.

This clonotype appeared many times. The chain uses TRBV6-2 or TRBV6-3 and TRBJ2-1; TRBD2 agrees at 9 bases. The CDR3 sequence is 13 residues long. V gave up 7 bases and J gave up 11 bases; unmatched junction bases: 9. Germline values: CDR1 MNHEY, CDR2 SVGEGT. In DNA form, the CDR3 reads TGTGCCAGCACCCCCGGACTAGCGCTAAAGCAGTTCTTC. Translating it yields CASTPGLALKQFF.

The sample holds a few counts of this clonotype. The V call is TRBV7-9, the J call TRBJ2-3; 10 positions match TRBD2. The CDR3 consists of 16 residues. Germline V gene sequence: CDR1 SEHNR, CDR2 FQNEAQ (reference sequence). V shed 5 bases and J 7 bases; nucleotides not matched to a gene: 12. CDR3 sequence reads: CASSNLAGVALNTQYF. For the CDR3, the DNA is TGTGCCAGCAGCAATCTAGCGGGAGTTGCTCTGAATACGCAGTATTTT.